A selection of T cell receptor beta chains follows, all from one sample in a study of OX40 agonist ivuxolimab in advanced cancers. Sequenced by immunoSEQ multiplex PCR; TCRdb stores in-frame clones only, minus some. Of about 89,000 clones in the sample, 70% to 90% were seen once. The starting material was CD4+ or CD8+ T cells sorted from blood, obtained in a trial of the OX40 agonist ivuxolimab. The receptors originated from an adult with an advanced solid tumor such as melanoma, head and neck, liver or kidney cancer. Both conserved end residues are part of each CDR3. A D gene is named only where the DNA matches it firmly. The size field is filled for only some rows; it gives once, few, many or a size class.

d_gene: -
abundance: -
v_gene: TRBV7-9
j_gene: TRBJ1-5
CDR3nt: TGTGCCAGCAGCTTTGAGGGGGTCAATCAGCCCCAGCATTTT
CDR3aa: CASSFEGVNQPQHF

d_gene: TRBD1
abundance: once
v_gene: TRBV4-1
j_gene: TRBJ2-1
CDR3nt: TGCGCCAGCAGCTTACAGGGGCTACCCTACAATGAGCAGTTCTTC
CDR3aa: CASSLQGLPYNEQFF

d_gene: -
abundance: -
v_gene: TRBV30
j_gene: TRBJ2-7
CDR3nt: TGTGCCTGGAGTGTAGGGGGGTACGAGCAGTACTTC
CDR3aa: CAWSVGGYEQYF

d_gene: -
abundance: -
v_gene: TRBV29-1
j_gene: TRBJ1-2
CDR3nt: TGCAGCGTGGTTGGTTCGGGAGGCACTAACTATGGCTACACCTTC
CDR3aa: CSVVGSGGTNYGYTF

d_gene: -
abundance: once
v_gene: TRBV16
j_gene: TRBJ2-7
CDR3nt: TGTGCCAGCAGCCAAGCAGGGACGCACTCCTACGAGCAGTACTTC
CDR3aa: CASSQAGTHSYEQYF

d_gene: -
abundance: -
v_gene: TRBV6-5
j_gene: TRBJ1-3
CDR3nt: TGTGCCAGCAGTCGTGGCCTCTCTGGAAACACCATATATTTT
CDR3aa: CASSRGLSGNTIYF

d_gene: -
abundance: -
v_gene: TRBV15
j_gene: TRBJ1-2
CDR3nt: TGTGCCACCAGCAGTGACTTGAAGGGCTATGGCTACACCTTC
CDR3aa: CATSSDLKGYGYTF

d_gene: -
abundance: -
v_gene: TRBV7-9
j_gene: TRBJ1-1
CDR3nt: TGTGCCAGCAGCTTAGGGGGGGCTTACGCTTTCTTT
CDR3aa: CASSLGGAYAFF

d_gene: TRBD2
abundance: -
v_gene: TRBV7-9
j_gene: TRBJ2-1
CDR3nt: TGTGCCAGCAGCTTTGTTTCGGGGGGGCGAGGCAATGAGCAGTTCTTC
CDR3aa: CASSFVSGGRGNEQFF

d_gene: TRBD1
abundance: -
v_gene: TRBV9
j_gene: TRBJ1-2
CDR3nt: TGTGCCAGCAGCACCCATCGGGGGGGACAGGGGTATCTTGGCTACACCTTC
CDR3aa: CASSTHRGGQGYLGYTF

d_gene: -
abundance: -
v_gene: TRBV11-2
j_gene: TRBJ1-5
CDR3nt: TGTGCCAGCAGCCCCACGGGGGGCTATCAGCCCCAGCATTTT
CDR3aa: CASSPTGGYQPQHF

d_gene: TRBD1
abundance: -
v_gene: TRBV7-9
j_gene: TRBJ2-7
CDR3nt: TGTGCCAGCAGGTCCGGGACAGGCTCCTACGAGCAGTACTTC
CDR3aa: CASRSGTGSYEQYF

d_gene: TRBD1
abundance: -
v_gene: TRBV19
j_gene: TRBJ1-5
CDR3nt: TGTGCCATTTTGACAGGGCTCAATCAGCCCCAGCATTTT
CDR3aa: CAILTGLNQPQHF

d_gene: -
abundance: -
v_gene: TRBV7-2
j_gene: TRBJ2-7
CDR3nt: TGTGCCAGCAGCTCCTACAGACGGACCTACGAGCAGTACTTC
CDR3aa: CASSSYRRTYEQYF

d_gene: -
abundance: -
v_gene: TRBV5-4
j_gene: TRBJ2-1
CDR3nt: TGTGCCAGCAGCTTTCAAAACGGAGATGAGCAGTTCTTC
CDR3aa: CASSFQNGDEQFF

d_gene: -
abundance: -
v_gene: TRBV4-3
j_gene: TRBJ2-6
CDR3nt: TGCGCCAGCAGCCAAGCCGTGGCAGGGCCCATCTCTGGGGCCAACGTCCTGACTTTC
CDR3aa: CASSQAVAGPISGANVLTF

d_gene: -
abundance: -
v_gene: TRBV18
j_gene: TRBJ2-3
CDR3nt: TGTGCCAGCACCATAGTTAGCGGATTCACAGATACGCAGTATTTT
CDR3aa: CASTIVSGFTDTQYF

d_gene: -
abundance: once
v_gene: TRBV9
j_gene: TRBJ2-3
CDR3nt: TGTGCCAGCAGCGTAGTTTCCGGGGGCGCGACAGATACGCAGTATTTT
CDR3aa: CASSVVSGGATDTQYF

d_gene: -
abundance: once
v_gene: TRBV5-8
j_gene: TRBJ2-5
CDR3nt: TGTGCCAGCAGACCAGGACTAACCATTACTAGGCAAGAGACCCAGTACTTC
CDR3aa: CASRPGLTITRQETQYF

d_gene: TRBD1
abundance: -
v_gene: TRBV5-5
j_gene: TRBJ2-1
CDR3nt: TGTGCCAGCAGCCCAAGACAGGGGGCTCCTTTTTTTTACAATGAGCAGTTCTTC
CDR3aa: CASSPRQGAPFFYNEQFF

d_gene: TRBD2
abundance: -
v_gene: TRBV25-1
j_gene: TRBJ2-2
CDR3nt: TGTGCCAGCAGTGAGAGACTAGCGGGGGCGAACACCGGGGAGCTGTTTTTT
CDR3aa: CASSERLAGANTGELFF

d_gene: -
abundance: -
v_gene: TRBV4-2
j_gene: TRBJ1-2
CDR3nt: TGTGCCAGCAAATCCCCGACAGAGAACTATGGCTACACCTTC
CDR3aa: CASKSPTENYGYTF

d_gene: -
abundance: -
v_gene: TRBV7-2
j_gene: TRBJ2-7
CDR3nt: TGTGCCAGCAGCTCCCGAGGGGGGTTCTACGAGCAGTACTTC
CDR3aa: CASSSRGGFYEQYF

d_gene: -
abundance: -
v_gene: TRBV7-9
j_gene: TRBJ2-7
CDR3nt: TGTGCCAGCAGTTTCCTAGGACCCACCGAGCAGTACTTC
CDR3aa: CASSFLGPTEQYF

d_gene: -
abundance: -
v_gene: TRBV7-4
j_gene: TRBJ1-5
CDR3nt: TGTGCCAGGTTAAAATCGGGTGTTTTAGAGAATCAGCCCCAGCATTTT
CDR3aa: CARLKSGVLENQPQHF

d_gene: -
abundance: -
v_gene: TRBV30
j_gene: TRBJ1-6
CDR3nt: TGTGCCTGGGGTAATTCACCCCTCCACTTT
CDR3aa: CAWGNSPLHF

d_gene: TRBD1
abundance: few
v_gene: TRBV6-5
j_gene: TRBJ1-2
CDR3nt: TGTGCCACCAAGGGACAGGGCGGTCTCTATGGCTACACCTTC
CDR3aa: CATKGQGGLYGYTF

d_gene: -
abundance: once
v_gene: TRBV7-2
j_gene: TRBJ2-1
CDR3nt: TGTGCCAGCAGCCTGGAGGGGTCCCCCTACAATGAGCAGTTCTTC
CDR3aa: CASSLEGSPYNEQFF

d_gene: -
abundance: -
v_gene: TRBV10-1
j_gene: TRBJ1-1
CDR3nt: TGCGCCAGCAGTGAGTCGGCATCAGGGGTCCGGGCCATGGGAGCTTTCTTT
CDR3aa: CASSESASGVRAMGAFF

d_gene: TRBD1
abundance: -
v_gene: TRBV4-3
j_gene: TRBJ1-5
CDR3nt: TGCGCCAGCAGCCAAGATTGGACAGGGAATCAGCCCCAGCATTTT
CDR3aa: CASSQDWTGNQPQHF

d_gene: TRBD2
abundance: -
v_gene: TRBV12-5
j_gene: TRBJ2-1
CDR3nt: TGTGCTAGTGGTTTGCCCACTAGCGGGGGGATAAATGAGCAGTTCTTC
CDR3aa: CASGLPTSGGINEQFF

d_gene: -
abundance: -
v_gene: TRBV2
j_gene: TRBJ2-4
CDR3nt: TGTGCCAGCAGTGAAGCGGAGATGTGGGTAGCCAAAAACATTCAGTACTTC
CDR3aa: CASSEAEMWVAKNIQYF

d_gene: TRBD1
abundance: -
v_gene: TRBV18
j_gene: TRBJ1-1
CDR3nt: TGTGCCAGCTCAATTCGACTCACAGGGGGCCTTAATGAAGCTTTCTTT
CDR3aa: CASSIRLTGGLNEAFF

d_gene: -
abundance: once
v_gene: TRBV18
j_gene: TRBJ2-2
CDR3nt: TGTGCCAGCTCACCACCGGCGTCTGGAAGCCAAGCCGGGGAGCTGTTTTTT
CDR3aa: CASSPPASGSQAGELFF

d_gene: TRBD1
abundance: -
v_gene: TRBV4-3
j_gene: TRBJ1-5
CDR3nt: TGCGCCAGCAGCCATGACAGGGGGCAGCCCCAGCATTTT
CDR3aa: CASSHDRGQPQHF

d_gene: TRBD1
abundance: -
v_gene: TRBV7-2
j_gene: TRBJ2-1
CDR3nt: TGTGCCAGCAGCTTAGGGACAGGGAAGGCTGTCTTC
CDR3aa: CASSLGTGKAVF

d_gene: TRBD1
abundance: -
v_gene: TRBV6-1
j_gene: TRBJ2-1
CDR3nt: TGTGTCAGCAGTGAGGGGACAGGGACATACAATGAGCAGTTCTTC
CDR3aa: CVSSEGTGTYNEQFF

d_gene: -
abundance: -
v_gene: TRBV5-8
j_gene: TRBJ1-3
CDR3nt: TGTGCCAGCTATCTTGGGTCGCGCTCTGGAAACACCATATATTTT
CDR3aa: CASYLGSRSGNTIYF

d_gene: -
abundance: -
v_gene: TRBV18
j_gene: TRBJ1-2
CDR3nt: TGTGCCAGCTCACCCTCGGGGACATCCCTCTATGGCTACACCTTC
CDR3aa: CASSPSGTSLYGYTF

d_gene: -
abundance: once
v_gene: TRBV7-2
j_gene: TRBJ1-1
CDR3nt: TGTGCCAGCAGCTTAAACGTTCGGAAGGCGGAAGCTTTCTTT
CDR3aa: CASSLNVRKAEAFF

d_gene: -
abundance: -
v_gene: TRBV5-1
j_gene: TRBJ1-3
CDR3nt: TGCGCCAGTAAGGAGGATATCTCTGGAAACACCATATATTTT
CDR3aa: CASKEDISGNTIYF

d_gene: -
abundance: -
v_gene: TRBV5-1
j_gene: TRBJ2-2
CDR3nt: TGCGCCAGCAGCTTGGTGGGGGCGCCCGGGGAGCTGTTTTTT
CDR3aa: CASSLVGAPGELFF

d_gene: -
abundance: -
v_gene: TRBV7-7
j_gene: TRBJ2-5
CDR3nt: TGTGCTAGCAGCTTAGGGCAATTTGGGGCGGCGGAAGAGACCCAGTACTTC
CDR3aa: CASSLGQFGAAEETQYF

d_gene: -
abundance: -
v_gene: TRBV30
j_gene: TRBJ1-5
CDR3nt: TGTGCCTGGAGCCGGGACACCGATCAGCCCCAGCATTTT
CDR3aa: CAWSRDTDQPQHF

d_gene: -
abundance: -
v_gene: TRBV5-1
j_gene: TRBJ2-7
CDR3nt: TGCGCCAGCAGCTTGGAGGTCTCTAGCTCCTACGAGCAGTACTTC
CDR3aa: CASSLEVSSSYEQYF

d_gene: -
abundance: -
v_gene: TRBV10-1
j_gene: TRBJ2-2
CDR3nt: TGCGCCAGCAGAGGTACCACCGGGGAGCTGTTTTTT
CDR3aa: CASRGTTGELFF

d_gene: TRBD1
abundance: -
v_gene: TRBV9
j_gene: TRBJ2-1
CDR3nt: TGTGCCAGCAGCAGGTCTTTACAGGGGGCTTCGGGCAATGAGCAGTTCTTC
CDR3aa: CASSRSLQGASGNEQFF

d_gene: -
abundance: -
v_gene: TRBV4-3
j_gene: TRBJ1-2
CDR3nt: TGCGCCAGCAGCCAAGACTCGGCGGGGGTGGCCTATGGCTACACCTTC
CDR3aa: CASSQDSAGVAYGYTF

d_gene: -
abundance: few
v_gene: TRBV13
j_gene: TRBJ2-1
CDR3nt: TGTGCCACCTTGGTAGGGGTCTTC
CDR3aa: CATLVGVF

d_gene: -
abundance: -
v_gene: TRBV7-9
j_gene: TRBJ1-6
CDR3nt: TGTGCCAGCAGCTCCGGGCAGGGTGGTTCACCCCTCCACTTT
CDR3aa: CASSSGQGGSPLHF

d_gene: -
abundance: once
v_gene: TRBV5-1
j_gene: TRBJ1-4
CDR3nt: TGCGCCAGCAGCTTGGTACCAACTAATGAAAAACTGTTTTTT
CDR3aa: CASSLVPTNEKLFF

d_gene: -
abundance: once
v_gene: TRBV4-1
j_gene: TRBJ1-2
CDR3nt: TGCGCCAGCAGCCAAGAAGGGTTTACGGGCTACACCTTC
CDR3aa: CASSQEGFTGYTF

d_gene: -
abundance: -
v_gene: TRBV11-3
j_gene: TRBJ2-7
CDR3nt: TGTGCCAGCAGCGCTTCTCCCTCGCCGGCAGGCTACTACGAGCAGTACTTC
CDR3aa: CASSASPSPAGYYEQYF

d_gene: -
abundance: -
v_gene: TRBV5-1
j_gene: TRBJ2-3
CDR3nt: TGCGCCAGCAGCTTGAGACTTAGCACAGATACGCAGTATTTT
CDR3aa: CASSLRLSTDTQYF

d_gene: -
abundance: -
v_gene: TRBV5-4
j_gene: TRBJ2-5
CDR3nt: TGTGCCAGCAGCTTGGCCGGGGGAGAGACCCAGTACTTC
CDR3aa: CASSLAGGETQYF